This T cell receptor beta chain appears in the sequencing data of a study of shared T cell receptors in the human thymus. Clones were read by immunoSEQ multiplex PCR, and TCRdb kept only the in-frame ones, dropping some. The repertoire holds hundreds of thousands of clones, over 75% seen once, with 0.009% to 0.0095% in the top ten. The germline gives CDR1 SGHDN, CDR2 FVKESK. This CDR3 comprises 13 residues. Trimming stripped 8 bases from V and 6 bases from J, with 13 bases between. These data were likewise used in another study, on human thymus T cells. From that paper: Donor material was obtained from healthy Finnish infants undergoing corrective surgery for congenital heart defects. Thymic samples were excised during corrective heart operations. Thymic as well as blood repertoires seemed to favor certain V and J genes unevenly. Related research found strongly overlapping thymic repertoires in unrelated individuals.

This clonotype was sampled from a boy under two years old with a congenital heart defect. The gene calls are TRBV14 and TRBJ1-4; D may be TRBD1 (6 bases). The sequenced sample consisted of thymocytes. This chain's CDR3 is CASGQGFYEKLFF. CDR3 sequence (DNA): TGTGCCAGCGGTCAGGGGTTTTATGAAAAACTGTTTTTT. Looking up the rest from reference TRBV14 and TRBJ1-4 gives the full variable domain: EAGVTQFPSHSVIEKGQTVTLRCDPISGHDNLYWYRRVMGKEIKFLLHFVKESKQDESGMPNNRFLAERTGGTYSTLKVQPAELEDSGVYFCASGQGFYEKLFFGSGTQLSVL.